These T cell receptor beta chains were read from a single sample in a study of CD8 T cells in Susac syndrome. TCRdb re-derived calls from the immunoSEQ multiplex PCR reads in MiXCR, one entry per CDR3 protein. The sample lists tens of thousands of distinct CDR3 sequences, around 94% occurring once. The material sequenced was CD8+ T cells from PBMCs. These receptors were collected from a human donor with Susac syndrome. Each CDR3 is given with its conserved first and last residue. A D gene is named only where the DNA matches it firmly. Size values are once, few and many counts, or a class for expanded clones, and some rows have none.

J gene	V gene	CDR3 length	D gene	clone size	CDR3 protein	CDR3 DNA
TRBJ1-1	TRBV7-9	14	TRBD1	.	CASSFPGGHTEAFF	TGTGCCAGCAGCTTCCCAGGGGGACACACTGAAGCTTTCTTT
TRBJ2-5	TRBV29-1	9	.	few	CSVGETQYF	TGCAGCGTTGGAGAGACCCAGTACTTC
TRBJ1-1	TRBV12-3/TRBV12-4	12	.	few	CASSFSGAEAFF	TGTGCCAGCAGTTTCTCGGGGGCAGAAGCTTTCTTT
TRBJ2-7	TRBV5-6	13	.	.	CASRLRPSYEQYF	TGTGCCAGCAGACTGAGACCCTCCTACGAGCAGTACTTC
TRBJ2-3	TRBV24-1	15	TRBD1	once	CATRSGTVIPDTQYF	TGTGCCACCAGGTCAGGGACAGTGATTCCAGATACGCAGTATTTT
TRBJ2-1	TRBV2	15	TRBD1	.	CASSGGQGARNEQFF	TGTGCCAGCAGTGGGGGACAGGGGGCAAGGAATGAGCAGTTCTTC
TRBJ2-7	TRBV30	15	TRBD2	.	CAWSDGLAGEYEQYF	TGTGCCTGGAGTGATGGACTAGCGGGAGAGTACGAGCAGTACTTC
TRBJ2-3	TRBV7-2	14	.	.	CASSLGLIADTQYF	TGTGCCAGCAGCCTGGGACTGATCGCAGATACGCAGTATTTT
TRBJ2-1	TRBV12-3/TRBV12-4	15	.	.	CASSLLREYRDEQFF	TGTGCCAGCAGTTTATTACGGGAGTATCGGGATGAGCAGTTCTTC
TRBJ2-7	TRBV29-1	14	TRBD2	.	CSAKRGERPYEQYF	TGCAGCGCCAAACGGGGGGAGCGGCCCTACGAGCAGTACTTC
TRBJ2-5	TRBV6-5	14	TRBD2	.	CASKRELLQETQYF	TGTGCCAGCAAGCGGGAACTATTACAAGAGACCCAGTACTTC
TRBJ1-6	TRBV9	14	.	.	CASSVGSVNSPLHF	TGTGCCAGCAGCGTGGGGTCGGTCAATTCACCCCTCCACTTT
TRBJ2-4	TRBV3-1	20	TRBD2	.	CASSQIGSSGSWAGKNIQYF	TGTGCCAGCAGCCAAATCGGCTCTAGCGGGAGCTGGGCGGGCAAAAACATTCAGTACTTC
TRBJ2-1	TRBV28	13	.	.	CASSYDSYNEQFF	TGTGCCAGCAGTTACGATTCCTACAATGAGCAGTTCTTC
TRBJ2-7	TRBV20-1	14	.	.	CSAPGTPLEYEQYF	TGCAGTGCTCCCGGGACACCACTAGAGTACGAGCAGTACTTC
TRBJ2-4	TRBV5-6	16	.	.	CASSWGTLRVGNIQYF	TGTGCCAGCAGCTGGGGAACTTTAAGGGTGGGAAACATTCAGTACTTC
TRBJ2-5	TRBV6-6	13	.	once	CASSYWPGETQYF	TGTGCCAGCAGTTACTGGCCAGGGGAGACCCAGTACTTC
TRBJ1-2	TRBV12-3/TRBV12-4	12	.	.	CASSPPGYGYTF	TGTGCCAGCAGTCCCCCAGGGTATGGCTACACCTTC
TRBJ2-6	TRBV28	19	.	once	CASTPPVALLGSGANVLTF	TGTGCCAGCACCCCTCCGGTCGCACTTTTGGGATCTGGGGCCAACGTCCTGACTTTC
TRBJ2-7	TRBV7-2	14	.	.	CASSLGAFSYEQYF	TGTGCCAGCAGCTTGGGGGCCTTCTCCTACGAGCAGTACTTC
TRBJ2-1	TRBV7-8	16	TRBD1	.	CASSLAGTGLYNEQFF	TGTGCCAGCAGCTTAGCCGGGACAGGGCTGTACAATGAGCAGTTCTTC
TRBJ2-7	TRBV7-8	14	.	.	CASSPLASDYEQYF	TGTGCCAGCAGCCCCCTTGCGAGTGACTACGAGCAGTACTTC
TRBJ1-6	TRBV5-4	15	.	.	CASSPPGMGGSPLHF	TGTGCCAGCAGCCCGCCCGGGATGGGTGGTTCACCCCTCCACTTT
TRBJ2-1	TRBV29-1	11	.	.	CSVDAYNEQFF	TGCAGCGTTGATGCGTACAATGAGCAGTTCTTC
TRBJ2-7	TRBV20-1	12	.	.	CSARAFSYEQYF	TGCAGTGCTAGAGCTTTCTCCTACGAGCAGTACTTC
TRBJ1-2	TRBV7-2	14	.	few	CASSSRTDYYGYTF	TGTGCCAGCAGCTCCCGGACAGACTACTATGGCTACACCTTC
TRBJ2-2	TRBV7-8	15	TRBD2	.	CASHFAASGTGELFF	TGTGCCAGCCACTTCGCGGCTAGCGGGACCGGGGAGCTGTTTTTT
TRBJ1-4	TRBV2	15	.	.	CASITLGDVKEKLFF	TGTGCCAGCATCACCTTGGGGGATGTTAAGGAAAAACTGTTTTTT
TRBJ1-6	TRBV6-6	15	.	.	CASSYEGSYNSPLHF	TGTGCCAGCAGTTACGAGGGCTCCTATAATTCACCCCTCCACTTT
TRBJ2-3	TRBV6-4	15	TRBD2	.	CASSDSTSGGDTQYF	TGTGCCAGCAGTGATTCGACTAGCGGGGGAGATACGCAGTATTTT
TRBJ2-7	TRBV30	13	TRBD2	.	CAWSRGGFNEQYF	TGTGCCTGGAGCCGGGGGGGGTTCAACGAGCAGTACTTC
TRBJ2-3	TRBV12-3/TRBV12-4	14	.	.	CASIEGGGRDTQYF	TGTGCCAGCATTGAGGGCGGGGGCCGGGATACGCAGTATTTT
TRBJ1-6	TRBV30	12	.	.	CAHGLGNSPLHF	TGTGCCCATGGACTGGGGAATTCACCCCTCCACTTT
TRBJ2-5	TRBV5-5	11	.	.	CASSLSVTQYF	TGTGCCAGCAGCTTGAGTGTGACCCAGTACTTC
TRBJ2-5	TRBV13	16	TRBD1	.	CASSRGDRAYQETQYF	TGTGCCAGCAGCCGAGGGGACAGGGCGTACCAAGAGACCCAGTACTTC
TRBJ2-3	TRBV12-3/TRBV12-4	15	TRBD2	.	CASSFSTSEVDTQYF	TGTGCCAGCAGTTTCTCGACTAGCGAGGTGGATACGCAGTATTTT
TRBJ2-1	TRBV5-6	15	TRBD1	.	CASSLGGQSDNEQFF	TGTGCCAGCAGCTTGGGGGGACAGTCTGACAATGAGCAGTTCTTC
TRBJ2-7	TRBV4-3	16	.	.	CASSQDLSRTSYEQYF	TGCGCCAGCAGCCAAGATTTATCGAGGACTTCCTACGAGCAGTACTTC